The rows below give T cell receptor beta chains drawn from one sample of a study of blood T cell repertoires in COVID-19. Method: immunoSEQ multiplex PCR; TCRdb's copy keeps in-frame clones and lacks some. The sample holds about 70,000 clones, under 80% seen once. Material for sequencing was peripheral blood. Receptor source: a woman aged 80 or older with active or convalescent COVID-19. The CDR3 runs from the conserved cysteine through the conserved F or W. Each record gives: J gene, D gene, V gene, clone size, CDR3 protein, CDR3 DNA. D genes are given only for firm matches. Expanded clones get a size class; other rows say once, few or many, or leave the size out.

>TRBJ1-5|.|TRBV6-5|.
CASSYSGGSEQPQHF
TGTGCCAGCAGTTACTCGGGAGGGTCGGAGCAGCCCCAGCATTTT
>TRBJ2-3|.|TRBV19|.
CASSIGGGGLDTQYF
TGTGCCAGTAGTATAGGTGGGGGGGGCCTTGATACGCAGTATTTT
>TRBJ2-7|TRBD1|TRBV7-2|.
CASSLDRTSYEQYF
TGTGCCAGCAGCTTGGACAGGACCTCCTACGAGCAGTACTTC
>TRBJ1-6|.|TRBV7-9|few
CASSKEGNSPLHF
TGTGCCAGCAGCAAAGAGGGGAATTCACCCCTCCACTTT
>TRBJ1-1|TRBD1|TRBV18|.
CASSPVTGGSGTEAFF
TGTGCCAGCTCACCGGTTACAGGGGGCTCAGGCACTGAAGCTTTCTTT
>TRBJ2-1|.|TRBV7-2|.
CASSLVESYNEQFF
TGTGCCAGCAGCTTAGTTGAGTCCTACAATGAGCAGTTCTTC
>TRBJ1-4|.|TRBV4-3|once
CASSHSPRATNEKLFF
TGCGCCAGCAGCCACTCTCCCAGGGCAACTAATGAAAAACTGTTTTTT
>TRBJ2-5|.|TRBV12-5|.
CASGSGGETQYF
TGTGCTAGTGGTTCTGGGGGGGAGACCCAGTACTTC
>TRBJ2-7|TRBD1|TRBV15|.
CATSRDYLGQGADEQYF
TGTGCCACCAGCAGAGATTACCTAGGACAGGGGGCCGACGAGCAGTACTTC
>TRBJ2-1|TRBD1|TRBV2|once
CASSEGTGAYNEQFF
TGTGCCAGCAGTGAGGGGACAGGGGCTTACAATGAGCAGTTCTTC
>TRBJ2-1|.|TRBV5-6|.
CASSAGPGSHNEQFF
TGTGCCAGCAGCGCAGGGCCAGGGTCTCACAATGAGCAGTTCTTC
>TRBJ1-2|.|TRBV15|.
CATSRDRGIGYTF
TGTGCCACCAGCAGAGATCGGGGGATTGGCTACACCTTC
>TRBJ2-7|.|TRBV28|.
CASSPGGERGEQYF
TGTGCCAGCAGTCCTGGTGGGGAACGGGGCGAGCAGTACTTC
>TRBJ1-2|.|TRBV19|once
CASSISVLKEDSTF
TGTGCCAGTAGTATAAGTGTTTTGAAGGAGGATTCCACCTTC
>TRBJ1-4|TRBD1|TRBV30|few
CASTGAGATLMGEKLFF
TGTGCCTCCACAGGGGCAGGGGCGACCCTAATGGGTGAAAAACTGTTTTTT
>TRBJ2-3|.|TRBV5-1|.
CASSEERPSTDTQYF
TGCGCCAGCAGCGAGGAAAGGCCTAGCACAGATACGCAGTATTTT
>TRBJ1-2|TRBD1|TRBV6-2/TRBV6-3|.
CASSYHGRGQGYTF
TGTGCCAGCAGTTACCACGGCAGGGGGCAAGGCTACACCTTC
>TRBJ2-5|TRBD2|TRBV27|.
CASSKTRGTDGLAGGETQYF
TGTGCCAGCAGTAAAACCCGGGGGACCGACGGACTAGCGGGGGGAGAGACCCAGTACTTC
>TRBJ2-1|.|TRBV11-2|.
CASSLTGRGGDEQFF
TGTGCCAGCAGCTTAACAGGCAGGGGTGGGGATGAGCAGTTCTTC
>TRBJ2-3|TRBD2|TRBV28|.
CASHRGGADTQYF
TGTGCCAGCCACCGGGGGGGCGCAGATACGCAGTATTTT
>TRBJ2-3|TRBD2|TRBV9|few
CASSAGLAKDTQYF
TGTGCCAGCAGCGCCGGACTAGCGAAAGATACGCAGTATTTT
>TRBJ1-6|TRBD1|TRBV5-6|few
CASSSPRGRSIDSPLHF
TGTGCCAGCAGCTCGCCCAGGGGGCGCAGTATAGATTCACCCCTCCACTTT
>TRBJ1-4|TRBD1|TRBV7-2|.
CASSSGGQVRSNEKLFF
TGTGCCAGCAGCTCGGGGGGACAGGTTCGGAGTAATGAAAAACTGTTTTTT
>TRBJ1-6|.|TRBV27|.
CASSYKQVPNSPLHF
TGTGCCAGCAGTTATAAACAGGTCCCAAATTCACCCCTCCACTTT
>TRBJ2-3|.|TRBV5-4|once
CASRPRAIRSTDTQYF
TGTGCCAGCAGACCGAGGGCCATCCGAAGCACAGATACGCAGTATTTT
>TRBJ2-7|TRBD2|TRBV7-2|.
CASSLRPSGGQSSYEQYF
TGTGCCAGCAGCTTACGCCCTAGCGGGGGCCAGAGCTCCTACGAGCAGTACTTC
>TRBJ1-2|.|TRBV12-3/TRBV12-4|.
CASTQPRRWGYTF
TGTGCCAGCACCCAGCCCCGGCGGTGGGGCTACACCTTC
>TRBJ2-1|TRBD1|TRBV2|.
CASTWDRYYNEQFF
TGTGCCAGCACGTGGGACAGATACTACAATGAGCAGTTCTTC
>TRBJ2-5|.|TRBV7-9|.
CASSLVGGQETQYF
TGTGCCAGCAGCTTAGTTGGCGGGCAAGAGACCCAGTACTTC
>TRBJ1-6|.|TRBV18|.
CASSPLASSYNSPLHF
TGTGCCAGCTCACCACTTGCCAGCTCCTATAATTCACCCCTCCACTTT
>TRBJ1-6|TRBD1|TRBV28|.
CASSPPGTANSPLHF
TGTGCCAGCAGCCCCCCCGGGACAGCTAATTCACCCCTCCACTTT
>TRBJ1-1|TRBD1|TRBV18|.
CASSTIQGAGMNTEAFF
TGTGCCAGCTCAACTATACAGGGGGCAGGGATGAACACTGAAGCTTTCTTT
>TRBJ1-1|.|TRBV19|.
CASSQGIQNTEAFF
TGTGCCAGTAGCCAGGGGATTCAAAACACTGAAGCTTTCTTT
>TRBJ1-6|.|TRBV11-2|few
CASSSGLHVDNSPLHF
TGTGCCAGCAGCTCCGGACTACACGTCGATAATTCACCCCTCCACTTT
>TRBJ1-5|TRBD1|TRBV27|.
CASSPTPGQAGRAQHF
TGTGCCAGCAGTCCCACCCCGGGACAGGCAGGGCGGGCCCAGCATTTT
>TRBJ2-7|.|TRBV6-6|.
CASSYSTGHSYEQYF
TGTGCCAGCAGTTACTCGACAGGCCATTCCTACGAGCAGTACTTC
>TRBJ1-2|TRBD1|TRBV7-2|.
CASSVRQGAAYGYTF
TGTGCCAGCAGCGTCAGACAGGGGGCCGCCTATGGCTACACCTTC
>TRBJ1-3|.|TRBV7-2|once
CASSLVSQGNTIYF
TGTGCCAGCAGCTTAGTGTCGCAGGGAAACACCATATATTTT
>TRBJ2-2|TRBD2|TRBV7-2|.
CASSLVLAGIGELFF
TGTGCCAGCAGCTTAGTACTAGCGGGTATCGGGGAGCTGTTTTTT
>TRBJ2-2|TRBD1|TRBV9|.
CASSRRQGGTGELFF
TGTGCCAGCAGCAGACGACAGGGCGGCACCGGGGAGCTGTTTTTT